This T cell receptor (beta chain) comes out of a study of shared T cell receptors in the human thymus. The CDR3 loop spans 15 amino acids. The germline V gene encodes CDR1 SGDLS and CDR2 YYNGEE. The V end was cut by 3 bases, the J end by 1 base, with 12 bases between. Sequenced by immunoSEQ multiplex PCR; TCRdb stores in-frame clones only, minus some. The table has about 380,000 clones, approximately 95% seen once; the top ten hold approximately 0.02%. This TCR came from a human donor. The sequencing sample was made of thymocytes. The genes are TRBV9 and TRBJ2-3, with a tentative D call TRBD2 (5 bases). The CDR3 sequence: CASSDSGFGTDTQYF. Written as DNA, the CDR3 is TGTGCCAGCAGCGATTCGGGATTCGGCACAGATACGCAGTATTTT.